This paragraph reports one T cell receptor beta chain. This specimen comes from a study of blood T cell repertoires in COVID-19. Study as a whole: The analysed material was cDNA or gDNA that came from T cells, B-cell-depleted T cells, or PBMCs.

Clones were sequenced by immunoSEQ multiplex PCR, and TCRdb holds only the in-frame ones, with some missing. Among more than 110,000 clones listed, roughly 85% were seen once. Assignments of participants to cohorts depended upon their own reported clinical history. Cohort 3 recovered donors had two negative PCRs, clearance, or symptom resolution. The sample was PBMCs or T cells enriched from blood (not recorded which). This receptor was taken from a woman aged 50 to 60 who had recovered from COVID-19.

In DNA form, the CDR3 reads TGCAGCGTCCCCGGCGGTAGCGGGATCTCGTCCGGGGAGCTGTTTTTT. Residues: CSVPGGSGISSGELFF. The chain is built from TRBV29-1 and TRBJ2-2, with 8 bases fitting TRBD2. The CDR3 spans 16 residues. V was clipped by 6 bases and J by 6 bases; unmatched bases: 15. In germline, CDR1 is SQVTM, CDR2 ANQGSEA.